The entry that follows covers one T cell receptor (beta chain) sequence. Its matching antigen is unknown. The data originate from a study of PD-1 blockade in classical Hodgkin lymphoma. Whole-study findings and limits: At C4D1, TCR diversity had climbed significantly for CD4+ cells, though not for CD8+ cells.

Time point given: cycle 4 day 1 (C4D1), after less than 7 weeks of nivolumab. Each patient relapsed following autologous stem cell transplantation, and prior brentuximab vedotin exposure differed. The method was immunoSEQ multiplex PCR; TCRdb's version includes in-frame clones alone and lacks a portion of them. This repertoire shows 50,000 to 65,000 clones, about 90% found once; its top ten account for less than 9%. CDR1 is GTSNPN, CDR2 SVGIG, per germline (reference sequence). Trimming removed 1 base at V and 5 bases at J, with 3 bases between. The CDR3 runs 10 residues. The chain has TRBV30 and TRBJ2-7, with unresolved D. Source: peripheral blood mononuclear cells (PBMCs), taken before the fourth cycle of nivolumab. This clonotype originated in a human donor with classical Hodgkin lymphoma. CDR3 coding DNA: TGTGCCTGGAGTGAGGACGAGCAGTACTTC. Protein product: CAWSEDEQYF.